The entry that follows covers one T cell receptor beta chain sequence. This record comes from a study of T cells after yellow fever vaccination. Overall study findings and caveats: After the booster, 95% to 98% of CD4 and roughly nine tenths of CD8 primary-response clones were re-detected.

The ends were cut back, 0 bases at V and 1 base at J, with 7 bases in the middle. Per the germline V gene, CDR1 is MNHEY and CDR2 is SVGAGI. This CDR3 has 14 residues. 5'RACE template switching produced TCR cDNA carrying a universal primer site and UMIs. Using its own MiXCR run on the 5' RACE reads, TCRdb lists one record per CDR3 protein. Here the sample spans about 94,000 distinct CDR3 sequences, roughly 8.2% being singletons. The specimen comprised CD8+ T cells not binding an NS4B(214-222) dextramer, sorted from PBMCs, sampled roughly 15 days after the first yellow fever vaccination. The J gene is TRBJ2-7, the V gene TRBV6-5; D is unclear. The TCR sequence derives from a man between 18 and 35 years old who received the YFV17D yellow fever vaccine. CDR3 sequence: CASSYSTQSYEQYF. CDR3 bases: TGTGCCAGCAGTTACTCTACGCAATCCTACGAGCAGTACTTC.